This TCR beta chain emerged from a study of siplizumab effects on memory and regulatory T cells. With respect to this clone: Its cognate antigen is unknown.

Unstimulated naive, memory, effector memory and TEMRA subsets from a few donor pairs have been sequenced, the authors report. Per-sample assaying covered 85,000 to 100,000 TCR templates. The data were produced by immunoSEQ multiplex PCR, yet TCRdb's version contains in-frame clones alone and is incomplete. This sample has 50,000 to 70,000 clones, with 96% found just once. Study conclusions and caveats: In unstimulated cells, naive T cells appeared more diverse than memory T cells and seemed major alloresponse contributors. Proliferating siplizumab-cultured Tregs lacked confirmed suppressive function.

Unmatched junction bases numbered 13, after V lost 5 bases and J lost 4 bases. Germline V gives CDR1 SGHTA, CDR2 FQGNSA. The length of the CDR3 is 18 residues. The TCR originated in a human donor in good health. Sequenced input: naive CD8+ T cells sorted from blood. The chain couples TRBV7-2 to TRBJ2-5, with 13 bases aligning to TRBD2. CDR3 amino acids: CASSVGIGLAGVGETQYF. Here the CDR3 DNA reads TGTGCCAGCAGCGTCGGTATCGGACTAGCGGGGGTGGGAGAGACCCAGTACTTC. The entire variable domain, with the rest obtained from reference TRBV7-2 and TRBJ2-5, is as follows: GAGVSQSPSNKVTEKGKDVELRCDPISGHTALYWYRQSLGQGLEFLIYFQGNSAPDKSGLPSDRFSAERTGGSVSTLTIQRTQQEDSAVYLCASSVGIGLAGVGETQYFGPGTRLLVL.